Each of the 9 T cell receptor beta chains below was sequenced from the same sample in a study of beta chain features in type 1 diabetes. Study observations and caveats: Shorter TCRB CDR3s, moderately but significantly so, marked every one of the four CD4+ subsets in Type 1 diabetes patients.

Every isolated RNA sample was fully reverse transcribed, so sequencing captured expressed TCRB transcripts. Generated by immunoSEQ multiplex PCR, the TCRdb table keeps only in-frame clones and is missing some. Here the sample spans 200,000 to 300,000 clones, 11% being singletons. Their specific antigens are unknown. The sequenced material came from naive CD4+ T cells from blood. The receptor source for this set is a man aged 25 to 40 with type 1 diabetes.

This clone has more than one count but fewer than ten. The J gene is TRBJ1-1, the V gene TRBV5-1; 8 bases line up with TRBD1. The germline gives CDR1 SGHRS, CDR2 YFSETQ. The CDR3 is 14 amino acids. The V gene end was trimmed by 4 bases and the J gene end by 4 bases; junction bases not matched to a gene: 6. The CDR3: CASSARTGSTEAFF. The CDR3 DNA is TGCGCCAGCAGCGCCCGGACAGGGTCCACTGAAGCTTTCTTT. Full variable domain (missing parts from reference TRBV5-1 and TRBJ1-1): KAGVTQTPRYLIKTRGQQVTLSCSPISGHRSVSWYQQTPGQGLQFLFEYFSETQRNKGNFPGRFSGRQFSNSRSEMNVSTLELGDSALYLCASSARTGSTEAFFGQGTRLTVV.

To note about this clone: One junction end disagrees with the germline gene, perhaps due to a read error. This sequence joins TRBV6-1 and TRBJ1-2; a possible D gene is TRBD1 (6 bases). CDR1 and CDR2 (germline): MNHNS, SASEGT. The CDR3 is 14 residues long. The CDR3 DNA reads as TGTGCCAGCAGTGAAGGACAGGCTAAGTATGGCTACACCTTC. Translation gives CASSEGQAKYGYTF.

The chain employs TRBV7-2 and TRBJ2-3, with no clear D. V was cut by 1 base and J by 0 bases, with 8 bases left in between. Per the germline V gene, CDR1 is SGHTA and CDR2 is FQGNSA. The CDR3 spans 15 residues. CDR3 sequence reads: CASSLGQVSTDTQYF. In DNA form, the CDR3 reads TGTGCCAGCAGCTTAGGACAAGTGAGCACAGATACGCAGTATTTT.

This clone was detected once. The rearrangement links TRBV28 to TRBJ1-2, with 10 bases identical to TRBD1. J gave up 5 bases and V 5 bases, and 5 bases lay outside the gene matches. The CDR3 spans 14 residues. The germline V gene encodes CDR1 MDHEN and CDR2 SYDVKM. The DNA of the CDR3 is TGTGCCAGCAGTCTAAGACAGGGGGCATATGGCTACACCTTC. Protein sequence: CASSLRQGAYGYTF.

The rearrangement uses TRBV15 and TRBJ2-5; 9 bases are shared with TRBD2. CDR1 and CDR2 (germline): LNHNV, YYDKDF (reference sequence). The CDR3 is made up of 13 amino acids. After removal of 6 bases from V and 5 bases from J, the junction contained 4 bases not matched to a gene. The CDR3 loop reads CATSLAGAETQYF. In nucleotides, the CDR3 is TGTGCCACCAGTTTAGCGGGGGCTGAGACCCAGTACTTC.

This clone has only one observation. This rearrangement joins TRBV4-2 to TRBJ1-6, with TRBD1 as a possible D gene (6 bases). Trimming removed 0 bases from V and 9 bases from J, with 9 bases in between. CDR1 is LGHNA and CDR2 is YNFKEQ in the germline V gene. This CDR3 has 14 residues. Here the CDR3 reads CASSQEIGGSPLHF. The CDR3 coding sequence is TGTGCCAGCAGCCAAGAAATAGGGGGTTCACCCCTCCACTTT.

This clone was seen only a few times. This sequence joins TRBV7-2 and TRBJ1-1, with a tentative D call TRBD1 (5 bases). The CDR3 totals 13 residues. V was clipped by 5 bases and J by 13 bases, with 20 bases between them. Per germline, CDR1 SGHTA and CDR2 FQGNSA. CDR3 in amino acids: CASSIQGQGLDFF. The DNA for the CDR3 is TGTGCCAGCAGCATTCAGGGTCAGGGTCTGGATTTCTTT.

This clone has just a few counts. CDR3 amino acids: CSVEPGETQYF. The DNA for the CDR3 is TGCAGCGTTGAACCCGGGGAGACCCAGTACTTC. The gene calls are TRBV29-1 and TRBJ2-5; D unresolved. V lost 2 bases, J lost 5 bases, and 6 bases lay in between. This CDR3 region has 11 residues. Germline CDR1 and CDR2: SQVTM and ANQGSEA.

This clone was recorded a few times. The rearrangement joins TRBV11-1 to TRBJ1-1; a weak D match, TRBD1 (5 bases). The CDR3 consists of 14 residues. The germline V gene has CDR1 SGHAT and CDR2 FQDESV (reference sequence). V shed 3 bases and J shed 1 base, with 9 bases lying between them. In DNA, the CDR3 is TGTGCCAGCAGCTTGGGGGGTTCGAACACTGAAGCTTTCTTT. As protein: CASSLGGSNTEAFF.